A single T cell receptor (beta chain) is shown here with its context. Measured with immunoSEQ multiplex PCR; TCRdb has only the in-frame clones, and not every one. The data hold about 64,000 clones, with around 87% observed a single time. This specimen belongs to a study of Tregs in tolerant kidney transplant recipients. The nonmyeloablative bone marrow transplants came from related graft donors, with transient mixed chimerism. The CDR3 extends over 16 amino acids. Germline assignment: CDR1 SGHTA and CDR2 FQGNSA. Trimming cost V 0 bases and J 1 base, with 10 bases left between them. The clonotype originates from a human patient who received a combined kidney and bone marrow transplant. The T cells may partly be graft donor cells. The sample was CD4+ T cells from blood (PBMCs), taken 6 months after the transplant. This sequence joins TRBV7-2 and TRBJ1-5; weak D call: TRBD1 (5 bases). The DNA of the CDR3 is TGTGCCAGCAGCTTAGCGGGGGGAAGGAGCAATCAGCCCCAGCATTTT. This translates into CASSLAGGRSNQPQHF.